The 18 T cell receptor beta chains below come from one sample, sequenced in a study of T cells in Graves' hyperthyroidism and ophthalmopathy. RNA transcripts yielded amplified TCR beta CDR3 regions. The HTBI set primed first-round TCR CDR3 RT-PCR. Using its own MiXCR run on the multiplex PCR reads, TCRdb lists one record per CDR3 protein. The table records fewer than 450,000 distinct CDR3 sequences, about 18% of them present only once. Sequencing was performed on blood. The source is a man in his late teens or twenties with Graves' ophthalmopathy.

The chain's CDR3 is CSARGDSRNPYEQYF. The CDR3 region has the DNA TGCAGTGCTAGAGGGGACTCCCGAAACCCCTACGAGCAGTACTTC. V gene TRBV20-1 combines with J gene TRBJ2-7, with D perhaps matching TRBD2 (6 bases). V gave up 1 base and J gave up 2 bases, with 15 bases separating them. Germline V gene sequence: CDR1 DFQATT, CDR2 SNEGSKA (reference sequence). The CDR3 extends over 15 amino acids.

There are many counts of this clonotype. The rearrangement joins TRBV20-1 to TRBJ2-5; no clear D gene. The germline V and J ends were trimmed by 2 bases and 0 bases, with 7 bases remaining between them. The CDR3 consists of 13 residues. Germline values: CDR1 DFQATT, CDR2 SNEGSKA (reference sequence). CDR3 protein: CSARTTDQETQYF. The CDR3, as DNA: TGCAGTGCTAGAACGACGGACCAAGAGACCCAGTACTTC.

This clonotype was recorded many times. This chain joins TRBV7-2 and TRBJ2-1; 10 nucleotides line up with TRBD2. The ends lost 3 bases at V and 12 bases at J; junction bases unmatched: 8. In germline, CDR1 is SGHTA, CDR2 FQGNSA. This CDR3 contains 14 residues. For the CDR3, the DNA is TGTGCCAGCAGCTTCGGACTAGCGGTTGAGGGGCAGTTCTTC. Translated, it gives CASSFGLAVEGQFF.

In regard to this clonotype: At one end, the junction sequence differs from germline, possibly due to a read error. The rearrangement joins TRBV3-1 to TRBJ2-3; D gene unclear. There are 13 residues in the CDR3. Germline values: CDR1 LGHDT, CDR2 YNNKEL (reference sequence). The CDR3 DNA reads TGTGCCAGCGGCCAAGCAACGACAGATACGCAGTATTTT. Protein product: CASGQATTDTQYF.

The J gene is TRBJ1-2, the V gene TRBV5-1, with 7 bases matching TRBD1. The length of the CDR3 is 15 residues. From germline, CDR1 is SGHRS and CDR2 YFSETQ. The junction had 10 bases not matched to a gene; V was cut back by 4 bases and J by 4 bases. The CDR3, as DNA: TGCGCCAGCAGCCCTGACAGGGATAAAATCTATGGCTACACCTTC. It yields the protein CASSPDRDKIYGYTF.

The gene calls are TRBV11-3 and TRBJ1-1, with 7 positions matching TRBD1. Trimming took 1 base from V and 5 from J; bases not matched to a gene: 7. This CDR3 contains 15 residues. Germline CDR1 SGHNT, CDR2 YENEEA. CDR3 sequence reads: CASSLVGQSITEAFF. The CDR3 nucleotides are TGTGCCAGCAGCTTAGTGGGACAGAGTATTACTGAAGCTTTCTTT.

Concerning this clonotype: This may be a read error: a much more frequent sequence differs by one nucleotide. In DNA form, the CDR3 reads TGTGCCATCAGTGAACCCTCCAGGGGCTATGGCTACACCTTC. This sequence encodes CAISEPSRGYGYTF. This sequence joins TRBV10-3 and TRBJ1-2, with a possible D match to TRBD1 (6 bases). The CDR3 loop spans 14 amino acids. V dropped 3 bases and J dropped 4 bases, with 12 bases sitting between them. The germline V gene has CDR1 ENHRY and CDR2 SYGVKD.

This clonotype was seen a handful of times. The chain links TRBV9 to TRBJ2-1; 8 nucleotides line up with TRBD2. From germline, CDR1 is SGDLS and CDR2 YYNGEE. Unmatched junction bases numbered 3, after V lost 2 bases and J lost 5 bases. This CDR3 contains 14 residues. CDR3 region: CASSVGLGDNEQFF. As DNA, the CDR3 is TGTGCCAGCAGCGTGGGACTAGGGGACAATGAGCAGTTCTTC.

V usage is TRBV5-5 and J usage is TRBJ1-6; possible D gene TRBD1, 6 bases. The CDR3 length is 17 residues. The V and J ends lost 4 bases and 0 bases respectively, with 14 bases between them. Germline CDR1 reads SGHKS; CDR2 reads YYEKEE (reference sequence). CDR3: CASSVTGTGSYNSPLHF. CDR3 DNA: TGTGCCAGCAGCGTAACAGGGACCGGCTCCTATAATTCACCCCTCCACTTT.

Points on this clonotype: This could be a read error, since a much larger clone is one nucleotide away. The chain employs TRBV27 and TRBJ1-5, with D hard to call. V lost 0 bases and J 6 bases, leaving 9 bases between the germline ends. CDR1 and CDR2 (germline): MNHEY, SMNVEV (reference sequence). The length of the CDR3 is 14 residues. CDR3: CASSLSSLGQPQHF. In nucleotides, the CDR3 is TGTGCCAGCAGTTTATCGTCTCTCGGTCAGCCCCAGCATTTT.

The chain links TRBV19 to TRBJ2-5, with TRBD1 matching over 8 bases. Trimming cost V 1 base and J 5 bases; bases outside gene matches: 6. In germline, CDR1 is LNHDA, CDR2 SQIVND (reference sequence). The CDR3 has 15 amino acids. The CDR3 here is CASSIVDRASETQYF. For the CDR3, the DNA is TGTGCCAGTAGTATAGTGGACAGGGCATCGGAGACCCAGTACTTC.

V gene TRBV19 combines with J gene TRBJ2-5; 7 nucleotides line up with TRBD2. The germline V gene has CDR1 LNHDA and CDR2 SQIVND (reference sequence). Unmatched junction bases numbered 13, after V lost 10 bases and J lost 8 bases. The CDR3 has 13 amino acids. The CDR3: CATRDYTKRTQYF. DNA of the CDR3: TGTGCCACTCGGGACTATACCAAGAGAACCCAGTACTTC.

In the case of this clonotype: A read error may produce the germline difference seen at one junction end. CDR3 nucleotide sequence: TGTGCCAGCAGCCTCCCGGCGGGCAGGGGGATTTCTAAGTATGGCTACACCTTC. It specifies CASSLPAGRGISKYGYTF. V usage is TRBV11-1 and J usage is TRBJ1-2; 7 bases are a match to TRBD1. The CDR3 runs 18 residues. The V gene's germline CDR1 is SGHAT and CDR2 FQDESV (reference sequence).

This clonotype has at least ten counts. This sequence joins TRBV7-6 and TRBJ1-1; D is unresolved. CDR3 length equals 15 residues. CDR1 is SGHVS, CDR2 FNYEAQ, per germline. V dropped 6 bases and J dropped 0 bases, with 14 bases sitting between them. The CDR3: CASSWPASMNTEAFF. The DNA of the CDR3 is TGTGCCAGCAGTTGGCCGGCTTCAATGAACACTGAAGCTTTCTTT.

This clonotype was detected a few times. The CDR3 bases are TGTGCCAGCAGTCCCTCCCCCGGCGGGGGAGAGACCCAGTACTTC. This sequence encodes CASSPSPGGGETQYF. The rearrangement links TRBV6-1 to TRBJ2-5; 7 bases line up with TRBD2. Germline CDR1 reads MNHNS; CDR2 reads SASEGT. Losses at the gene ends were 5 bases for V and 4 bases for J; bases not matched to a gene: 10. This CDR3 is 15 amino acids long.

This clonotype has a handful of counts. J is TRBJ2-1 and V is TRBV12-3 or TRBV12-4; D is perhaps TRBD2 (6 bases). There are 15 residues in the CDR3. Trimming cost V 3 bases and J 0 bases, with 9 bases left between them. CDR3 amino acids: CASSLAGHSYNEQFF. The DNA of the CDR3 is TGTGCCAGCAGTTTGGCGGGGCACTCCTACAATGAGCAGTTCTTC.

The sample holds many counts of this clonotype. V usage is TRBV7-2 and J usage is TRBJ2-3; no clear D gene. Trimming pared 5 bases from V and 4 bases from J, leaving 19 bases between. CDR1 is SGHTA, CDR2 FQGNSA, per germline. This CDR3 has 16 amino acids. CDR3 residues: CASSPLGNSYADTQYF. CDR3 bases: TGTGCCAGCAGCCCCCTAGGGAATAGCTACGCAGATACGCAGTATTTT.

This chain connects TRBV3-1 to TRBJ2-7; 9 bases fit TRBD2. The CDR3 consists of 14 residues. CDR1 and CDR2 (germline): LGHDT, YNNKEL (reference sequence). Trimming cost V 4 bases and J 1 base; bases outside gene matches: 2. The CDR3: CASSPSGDSYEQYF. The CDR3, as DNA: TGTGCCAGCAGCCCTAGCGGGGATTCCTACGAGCAGTACTTC.